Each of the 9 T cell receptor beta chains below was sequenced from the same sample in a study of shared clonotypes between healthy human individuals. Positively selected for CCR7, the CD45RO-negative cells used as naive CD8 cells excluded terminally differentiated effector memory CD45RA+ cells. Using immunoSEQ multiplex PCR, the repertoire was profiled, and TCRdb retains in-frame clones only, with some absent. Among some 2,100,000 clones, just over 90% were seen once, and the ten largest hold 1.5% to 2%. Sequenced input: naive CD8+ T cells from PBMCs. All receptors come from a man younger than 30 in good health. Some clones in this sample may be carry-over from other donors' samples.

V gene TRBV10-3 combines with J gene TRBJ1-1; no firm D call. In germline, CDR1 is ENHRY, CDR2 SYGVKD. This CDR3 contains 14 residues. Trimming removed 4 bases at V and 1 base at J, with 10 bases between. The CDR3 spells CAISAGWGNTEAFF. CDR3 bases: TGTGCCATCAGTGCAGGCTGGGGGAACACTGAAGCTTTCTTT.

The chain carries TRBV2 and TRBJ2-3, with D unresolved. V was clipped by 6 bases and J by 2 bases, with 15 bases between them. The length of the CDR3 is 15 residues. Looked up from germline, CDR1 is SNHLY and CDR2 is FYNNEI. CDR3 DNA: TGTGCCAGCAGAGACGGATCAGACTTCACAGATACGCAGTATTTT. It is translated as CASRDGSDFTDTQYF.

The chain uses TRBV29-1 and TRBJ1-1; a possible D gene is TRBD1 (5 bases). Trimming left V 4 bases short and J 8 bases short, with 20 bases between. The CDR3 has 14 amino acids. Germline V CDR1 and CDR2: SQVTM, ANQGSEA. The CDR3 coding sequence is TGCAGCGTTGGACCCCTAGGCAGAGCAGGGGAAGCTTTCTTT. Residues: CSVGPLGRAGEAFF.

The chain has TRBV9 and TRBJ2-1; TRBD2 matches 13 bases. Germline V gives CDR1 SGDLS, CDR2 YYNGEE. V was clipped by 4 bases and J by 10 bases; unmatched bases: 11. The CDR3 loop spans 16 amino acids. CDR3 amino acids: CASSTQTSGRAREQFF. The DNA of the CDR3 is TGTGCCAGCAGCACCCAAACTAGCGGGAGGGCCAGGGAGCAGTTCTTC.

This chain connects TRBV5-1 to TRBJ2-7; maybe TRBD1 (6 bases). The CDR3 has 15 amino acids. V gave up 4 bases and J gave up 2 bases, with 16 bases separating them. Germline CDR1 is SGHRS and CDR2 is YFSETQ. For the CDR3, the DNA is TGCGCCAGCAGCATAGAACAGGGACCCCCCTACGAGCAGTACTTC. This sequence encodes CASSIEQGPPYEQYF.

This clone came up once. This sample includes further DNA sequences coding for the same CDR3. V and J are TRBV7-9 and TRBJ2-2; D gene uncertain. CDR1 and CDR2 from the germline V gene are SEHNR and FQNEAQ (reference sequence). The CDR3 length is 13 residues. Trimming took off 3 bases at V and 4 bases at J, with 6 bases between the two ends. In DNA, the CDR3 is TGTGCCAGCAGCTTTGGCGGCACCGGGGAGCTGTTTTTT. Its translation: CASSFGGTGELFF.

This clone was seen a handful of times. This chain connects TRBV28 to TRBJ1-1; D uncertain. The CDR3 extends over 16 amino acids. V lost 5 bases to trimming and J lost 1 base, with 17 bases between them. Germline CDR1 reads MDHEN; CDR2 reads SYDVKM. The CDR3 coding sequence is TGTGCCAGCAGTCACGACCTCCCATATTCGAACACTGAAGCTTTCTTT. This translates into CASSHDLPYSNTEAFF.

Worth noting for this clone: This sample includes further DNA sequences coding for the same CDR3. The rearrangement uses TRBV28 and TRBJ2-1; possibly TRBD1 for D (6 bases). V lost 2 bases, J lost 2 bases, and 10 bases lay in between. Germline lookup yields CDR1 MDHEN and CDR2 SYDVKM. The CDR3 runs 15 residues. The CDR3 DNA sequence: TGTGCCAGCAGTTTACGGCAGGGGCCCTACAATGAGCAGTTCTTC. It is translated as CASSLRQGPYNEQFF. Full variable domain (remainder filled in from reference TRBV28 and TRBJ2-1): DVKVTQSSRYLVKRTGEKVFLECVQDMDHENMFWYRQDPGLGLRLIYFSYDVKMKEKGDIPEGYSVSREKKERFSLILESASTNQTSMYLCASSLRQGPYNEQFFGPGTRLTVL.

The CDR3 sequence: CASSEYGQASYEQYF. The CDR3 coding sequence is TGTGCCAGCAGTGAGTATGGGCAGGCCTCCTACGAGCAGTACTTC. The V call is TRBV6-1, the J call TRBJ2-7; D is undetermined. This CDR3 has 15 amino acids. Trimming shortened V by 3 bases and J by 0 bases, and 12 bases separated the two germline ends. Germline CDR1 reads MNHNS; CDR2 reads SASEGT.